The 22 T cell receptor beta chains below all came from one sample that was sequenced in a study of control samples from healthy donors and cancer patients. Here immunoSEQ multiplex PCR was the method, and the copy in TCRdb shows in-frame clones only, minus some. The data hold approximately 94,000 clones, with about 88% observed a single time. Material: blood. Receptor source: a woman between 50 and 59 years old in good health.

The chain couples TRBV11-3 to TRBJ1-1, with D hard to call. The V end was cut by 2 bases, the J end by 0 bases, with 4 bases between. CDR1 and CDR2 from the germline V gene are SGHNT and YENEEA. This CDR3 comprises 13 residues. The CDR3 sequence: CASSLSMNTEAFF. In DNA form, the CDR3 reads TGTGCCAGCAGCTTAAGTATGAACACTGAAGCTTTCTTT.

J is TRBJ1-2 and V is TRBV11-2; D is possibly TRBD1 (5 bases). The germline gives CDR1 SGHAT, CDR2 FQNNGV. This CDR3 has 14 amino acids. V lost 0 bases, J lost 7 bases, and 12 bases lay in between. DNA for the CDR3: TGTGCCAGCAGCTTAGATTTTATCGGGGGTGGCTACACCTTC. Protein sequence: CASSLDFIGGGYTF.

This sequence joins TRBV11-2 and TRBJ2-1; D unresolved. The CDR3 length is 16 residues. V lost 1 base and J 4 bases, leaving 14 bases between the germline ends. The germline V gene encodes CDR1 SGHAT and CDR2 FQNNGV. The CDR3 region has the DNA TGTGCCAGCAGCTTAGTACGCGGCATTGGGTACAATGAGCAGTTCTTC. The encoded protein is CASSLVRGIGYNEQFF.

V and J are TRBV2 and TRBJ2-1; 8 bases agree with TRBD2. The CDR3 loop spans 14 amino acids. The junction had 8 bases not matched to a gene; V was cut back by 4 bases and J by 9 bases. From germline, CDR1 is SNHLY and CDR2 FYNNEI. The CDR3 sequence: CASSAQRGRPEQFF. The CDR3, as DNA: TGTGCCAGCAGTGCCCAGCGGGGGAGGCCTGAGCAGTTCTTC.

This chain links TRBV7-6 with TRBJ2-7; 9 nucleotides agree with TRBD2. Germline-derived CDR1 and CDR2 are SGHVS and FNYEAQ. Germline trimming cut 4 bases from V and 6 bases from J; bases unmatched to any gene: 16. This CDR3 contains 17 residues. The CDR3 nucleotides read TGTGCCAGCAGCTCCTCGTTGGTGGGCGGGGGGGCGGTCGAGCAGTACTTC. It specifies CASSSSLVGGGAVEQYF. Full variable domain (rest looked up from reference TRBV7-6 and TRBJ2-7): GAGVSQSPRYKVTKRGQDVALRCDPISGHVSLYWYRQALGQGPEFLTYFNYEAQQDKSGLPNDRFSAERPEGSISTLTIQRTEQRDSAMYRCASSSSLVGGGAVEQYFGPGTRLTVT.

The chain uses TRBV5-8 and TRBJ2-2; 10 bases map to TRBD1. The germline CDR1 and CDR2 sequences are SGHTS and YDEGEE. This CDR3 has 17 amino acids. The V gene end was trimmed by 3 bases and the J gene end by 3 bases; junction bases not matched to a gene: 8. The CDR3 region is CASSYMGTGAYTGELFF. CDR3 nucleotides: TGTGCCAGCAGCTATATGGGGACAGGGGCATACACCGGGGAGCTGTTTTTT.

The chain couples TRBV5-1 to TRBJ2-1; D unresolved. CDR3 size: 16 residues. Germline CDR1 SGHRS, CDR2 YFSETQ. Trimming pared 2 bases from V and 2 bases from J, leaving 14 bases between. CDR3 DNA sequence: TGCGCCAGCAGCTTCACAGACTCTAGTCCCTACAATGAGCAGTTCTTC. As protein: CASSFTDSSPYNEQFF.

The chain couples TRBV6-1 to TRBJ2-1, with TRBD1 identical over 10 bases. The germline CDR1 and CDR2 sequences are MNHNS and SASEGT. V trimming: 3 bases; J trimming: 5 bases; junction bases outside the gene matches: 4. The CDR3 is 15 residues long. For the CDR3, the DNA is TGTGCCAGCAGTGACCGGGACAGGGGTAACAATGAGCAGTTCTTC. Protein product: CASSDRDRGNNEQFF.

The rearrangement joins TRBV5-6 to TRBJ1-2; TRBD1 matches at 7 bases. CDR3 length: 12 amino acids. V was pared by 1 base and J by 10 bases, with 4 bases of the junction left unmatched. Germline CDR1 and CDR2: SGHDT and YYEEEE. CDR3 region: CASSLLQGFYTF. CDR3 DNA: TGTGCCAGCAGCTTGCTACAGGGGTTCTACACCTTC.

The chain uses TRBV28 and TRBJ2-2; weak D call: TRBD2 (6 bases). This CDR3 region has 15 residues. Deletions cut 3 bases from V and 1 base from J, with 9 bases between. CDR1 and CDR2 from the germline V gene are MDHEN and SYDVKM. The CDR3 spells CASSLGGVNTGELFF. In DNA form, the CDR3 reads TGTGCCAGCAGTTTGGGCGGGGTGAACACCGGGGAGCTGTTTTTT. Full variable domain (remainder filled in from reference TRBV28 and TRBJ2-2): DVKVTQSSRYLVKRTGEKVFLECVQDMDHENMFWYRQDPGLGLRLIYFSYDVKMKEKGDIPEGYSVSREKKERFSLILESASTNQTSMYLCASSLGGVNTGELFFGEGSRLTVL.

V and J are TRBV9 and TRBJ2-3; tentatively, D is TRBD1 (5 bases). Trimming pared 3 bases from V and 3 bases from J, leaving 20 bases between. Germline assignment: CDR1 SGDLS and CDR2 YYNGEE. The CDR3 consists of 17 residues. The CDR3 region is CASSASTGRARTDTQYF. In DNA, the CDR3 is TGTGCCAGCAGCGCTTCCACAGGTAGAGCAAGGACAGATACGCAGTATTTT.

The V call is TRBV27, the J call TRBJ1-4; the match to TRBD1 covers 7 bases. The CDR3 runs to 15 residues. Per germline, CDR1 MNHEY and CDR2 SMNVEV (reference sequence). Unmatched junction bases numbered 9, after V lost 4 bases and J lost 7 bases. CDR3 loop: CASSSSRGLGEKLFF. The CDR3 DNA reads as TGTGCCAGCAGTTCCTCGAGGGGGCTGGGTGAAAAACTGTTTTTT.

The chain has TRBV28 and TRBJ1-5; D gene uncertain. V shed 3 bases and J shed 3 bases, with 9 bases lying between them. The length of the CDR3 is 14 residues. The V gene's germline CDR1 is MDHEN and CDR2 SYDVKM. The CDR3 protein is CASSLGQVNQPQHF. The CDR3 coding sequence is TGTGCCAGCAGTTTGGGCCAGGTCAATCAGCCCCAGCATTTT.

The chain employs TRBV4-3 and TRBJ2-1; 11 bases are a match to TRBD2. Trimming removed 2 bases from V and 4 bases from J; junction bases left unmatched: 4. This CDR3 spans 16 amino acids. CDR1 and CDR2 from the germline V gene are LGHNA and YSLEER. This CDR3 is CASSQRLAGYYNEQFF. The CDR3 nucleotides read TGCGCCAGCAGCCAAAGACTAGCGGGGTATTACAATGAGCAGTTCTTC.

This chain links TRBV19 with TRBJ1-2; weak D call: TRBD1 (6 bases). The CDR3 is 16 residues long. V was pared by 3 bases and J by 2 bases, with 16 bases between. In germline, CDR1 is LNHDA, CDR2 SQIVND (reference sequence). The DNA for the CDR3 is TGTGCCAGTAGTATTTCCCCTCTCAGGGGAAACTATGGCTACACCTTC. Translating it yields CASSISPLRGNYGYTF.

The V gene is TRBV9, the J gene TRBJ2-3, with unresolved D. There are 13 residues in the CDR3. Germline V gene data show CDR1 as SGDLS and CDR2 as YYNGEE. With 0 bases removed from V and 3 bases from J, the gap between germline ends came to 5 bases. In DNA, the CDR3 is TGTGCCAGCAGCGTAGGGGGAACAGATACGCAGTATTTT. Its protein product is CASSVGGTDTQYF. Full variable domain (outside the CDR3, taken from reference TRBV9 and TRBJ2-3): DSGVTQTPKHLITATGQRVTLRCSPRSGDLSVYWYQQSLDQGLQFLIQYYNGEERAKGNILERFSAQQFPDLHSELNLSSLELGDSALYFCASSVGGTDTQYFGPGTRLTVL.

The table lists this clone with a count of one. This chain links TRBV6-5 with TRBJ1-1, with no clear D. The CDR3 is made up of 14 amino acids. V gave up 5 bases and J gave up 1 base, with 11 bases separating them. Germline V lookup: CDR1 MNHEY, CDR2 SVGAGI. The CDR3 spells CASSQDPENTEAFF. The CDR3, as DNA: TGTGCCAGCAGTCAGGACCCGGAGAACACTGAAGCTTTCTTT.

The chain has TRBV13 and TRBJ1-5; D not resolved. The CDR3 runs to 14 residues. Germline assignment: CDR1 PRHDT and CDR2 FYEKMQ (reference sequence). V lost 6 bases and J lost 9, with 18 bases in between. The CDR3 region has the DNA TGTGCCAGCAGTCGAGGAGGGTCACGGGCGCCCCAGCATTTT. It encodes CASSRGGSRAPQHF.

The chain joins TRBV25-1 to TRBJ2-6; possible D gene TRBD1, 6 bases. The germline gives CDR1 MGHDK, CDR2 SYGVNS. Trimming cost V 4 bases and J 9 bases, with 13 bases left between them. The CDR3 is made up of 14 amino acids. Here the CDR3 reads CASSVKGQVNVLTF. The CDR3 region has the DNA TGTGCCAGCAGTGTTAAGGGACAAGTCAACGTCCTGACTTTC.

The V call is TRBV11-2, the J call TRBJ2-1, with 7 bases lining up with TRBD2. The CDR3 has 15 residues. Germline values: CDR1 SGHAT, CDR2 FQNNGV. The J segment lost 1 base and the V segment lost 1 base, leaving 1 base of the junction unmatched. The chain's CDR3 is CASSLVRGSYNEQFF. The CDR3 DNA reads TGTGCCAGCAGCTTAGTGCGGGGGTCCTACAATGAGCAGTTCTTC.

This sequence joins TRBV18 and TRBJ2-7, with TRBD2 matching over 7 bases. The CDR3 has 15 residues. V shed 0 bases, J shed 7 bases, and the junction held 9 bases outside the gene matches. Germline V gene data show CDR1 as KGHSH and CDR2 as LQKENI. The CDR3 spells CASSPPPGGSGEQYF. The DNA of the CDR3 is TGTGCCAGCTCACCACCGCCGGGAGGAAGTGGGGAGCAGTACTTC.

The V call is TRBV18, the J call TRBJ1-1, with TRBD1 identical over 7 bases. V lost 6 bases, J lost 1 base, and 11 bases stayed unmatched. CDR1 and CDR2 from the germline V gene are KGHSH and LQKENI. There are 16 residues in the CDR3. The CDR3 DNA reads TGTGCCAGCTCCCAACAGGGGAATAAAAAGAACACTGAAGCTTTCTTT. Protein product: CASSQQGNKKNTEAFF.